The clone carrying this TCR beta chain was detected a few times. Germline values: CDR1 SGDLS, CDR2 YYNGEE. V trimming: 4 bases; J trimming: 5 bases; junction bases outside the gene matches: 12. The CDR3 runs to 16 residues. These data come from a study of T cells after yellow fever vaccination. Via MiXCR, TCRdb re-called the 5' RACE reads, giving one row per CDR3 protein. The sample lists hundreds of thousands of distinct CDR3 sequences, around 12% seen once, with more than 12% in the top ten. This TCR came from a man aged 25-45 years who received the YFV17D yellow fever vaccine. This specimen was PBMCs, taken on the day of the yellow fever booster vaccination. The chain joins TRBV9 to TRBJ2-3; 8 nucleotides agree with TRBD2. The CDR3, as DNA: TGTGCCAGCAGCCCAAGGGTAGCGGGAAACCGAGATACGCAGTATTTT. Its protein is CASSPRVAGNRDTQYF. The variable domain in full, completed from reference TRBV9 and TRBJ2-3, reads DSGVTQTPKHLITATGQRVTLRCSPRSGDLSVYWYQQSLDQGLQFLIQYYNGEERAKGNILERFSAQQFPDLHSELNLSSLELGDSALYFCASSPRVAGNRDTQYFGPGTRLTVL.